Following are 7 T cell receptor beta chains from one sample sequenced in a study of cytomegalovirus exposure and HLA in healthy donors (dated by TCRdb to 2015 to 2018). Library prep was done by the immunoSEQ multiplex PCR assay. A mixture of 60 forward primers for TCR Vbeta segments and 13 reverse primers for TCR Jbeta segments was used in the multiplex PCR. The clones in this table, taken by TCRdb from immuneACCESS, are in-frame only. Not every clone is retained; where verified, under half of the shortfall comes from an unresolved V gene, and the cause of the rest is unknown. This sample comprises around 30,000 clones, about 60% of them detected only once. 20% to 25% of the sample comes from the top ten. Sequenced: PBMCs. Receptor source: a man between 50 and 59 years old in good health and CMV-seropositive.

This chain connects TRBV2 to TRBJ1-5; a possible D gene is TRBD1 (6 bases). Germline V gene sequence: CDR1 SNHLY, CDR2 FYNNEI. The length of the CDR3 is 15 residues. Trimming removed 7 bases from V and 1 base from J, with 14 bases in between. The CDR3 DNA is TGTGCCAGCACGAGGGGGGGATTGAGCAATCAGCCCCAGCATTTT. It is translated as CASTRGGLSNQPQHF.

The chain employs TRBV2 and TRBJ2-1; D is undetermined. Trimming removed 5 bases from V and 7 bases from J, with 6 bases in between. CDR1 is SNHLY and CDR2 is FYNNEI in the germline V gene. The CDR3 spans 11 residues. The CDR3 spells CASSLLNEQFF. The CDR3 bases are TGTGCCAGCAGTCTACTTAATGAGCAGTTCTTC.

The chain joins TRBV6-1 to TRBJ1-1; TRBD1 matches 7 bases. J lost 2 bases, V lost 4 bases, and 4 bases had no gene match. This CDR3 comprises 14 residues. Germline loops: CDR1 MNHNS, CDR2 SASEGT. CDR3: CASSVYRGNTEAFF. CDR3 coding DNA: TGTGCCAGCAGTGTTTACAGGGGAAACACTGAAGCTTTCTTT.

The chain is built from TRBV29-1 and TRBJ1-2; the D is unclear. The CDR3 runs to 10 residues. The germline gives CDR1 SQVTM, CDR2 ANQGSEA. The V end lost 0 bases, the J end lost 12 bases, and 8 bases lay between the germline ends. Here the CDR3 reads CSVEEQIHTF. CDR3 nucleotide sequence: TGCAGCGTTGAAGAACAGATCCACACCTTC.

Turning to this clone: A read error may account for a junction end that differs from germline. The chain combines TRBV7-8 with TRBJ1-3; 8 bases are shared with TRBD1. The CDR3 is 15 amino acids. From germline, CDR1 is SGHVS and CDR2 FQNEAQ. CDR3 DNA sequence: TGTGCCAGCACCTTAAGGACAGGGAGAAGAAACACCATATATTTT. Protein sequence: CASTLRTGRRNTIYF.

The chain joins TRBV5-1 to TRBJ1-1; 8 bases align to TRBD1. Trimming removed 3 bases from V and 5 bases from J; junction bases left unmatched: 9. This CDR3 spans 15 amino acids. The germline CDR1 and CDR2 sequences are SGHRS and YFSETQ. The CDR3 DNA is TGCGCCAGCAGCTCCCGTCCTACAGGGGGAACTGAAGCTTTCTTT. Translation gives CASSSRPTGGTEAFF.

In its sample, this clone was seen a few times. The chain employs TRBV4-3 and TRBJ2-5, with D maybe TRBD1 (6 bases). This CDR3 is 16 amino acids long. V was trimmed by 0 bases and J by 11 bases, leaving 22 bases between them. The germline gives CDR1 LGHNA, CDR2 YSLEER. CDR3 residues: CASSQDSPEGTQEQYF. CDR3 DNA sequence: TGCGCCAGCAGCCAAGATAGTCCAGAGGGGACACAGGAGCAGTACTTC.